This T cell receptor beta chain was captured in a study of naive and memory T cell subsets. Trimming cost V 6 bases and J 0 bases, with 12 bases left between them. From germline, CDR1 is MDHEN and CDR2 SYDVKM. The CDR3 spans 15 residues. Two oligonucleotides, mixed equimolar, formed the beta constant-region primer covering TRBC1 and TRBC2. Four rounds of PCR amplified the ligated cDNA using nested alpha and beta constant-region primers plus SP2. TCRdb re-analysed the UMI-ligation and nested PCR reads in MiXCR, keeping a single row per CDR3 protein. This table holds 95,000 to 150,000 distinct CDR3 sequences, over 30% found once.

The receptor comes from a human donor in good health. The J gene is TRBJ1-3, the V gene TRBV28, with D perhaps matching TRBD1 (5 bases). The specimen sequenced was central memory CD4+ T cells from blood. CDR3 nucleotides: TGTGCCAGCAGGACAGCGCGCTTCTCTGGAAACACCATATATTTT. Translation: CASRTARFSGNTIYF.